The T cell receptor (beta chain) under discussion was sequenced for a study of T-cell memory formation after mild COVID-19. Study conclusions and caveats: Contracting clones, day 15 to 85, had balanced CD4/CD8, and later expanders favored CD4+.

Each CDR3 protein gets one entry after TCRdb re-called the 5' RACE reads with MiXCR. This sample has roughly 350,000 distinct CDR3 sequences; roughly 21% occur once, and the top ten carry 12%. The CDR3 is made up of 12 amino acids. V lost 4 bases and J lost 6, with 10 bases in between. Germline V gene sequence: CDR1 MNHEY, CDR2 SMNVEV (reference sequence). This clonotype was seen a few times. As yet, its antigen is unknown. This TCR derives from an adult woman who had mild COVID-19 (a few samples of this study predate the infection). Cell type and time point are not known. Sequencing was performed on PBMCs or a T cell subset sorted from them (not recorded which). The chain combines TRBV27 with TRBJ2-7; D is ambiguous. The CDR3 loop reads CASSYLSAEQYF. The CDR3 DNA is TGTGCCAGCAGTTATTTATCCGCCGAGCAGTACTTC.